Sequencing of this T cell receptor beta chain was carried out in a study of cytomegalovirus exposure and HLA in healthy donors. Primers: 60 Vbeta forward and 13 Jbeta reverse. Using immunoSEQ multiplex PCR, the repertoire was profiled, and TCRdb retains in-frame clones only, with some absent. The table has some 150,000 clones, 79% seen once. Sequenced input: PBMCs. This receptor was identified in a male donor in good health and CMV-seronegative.

CDR3 region: CSVQVREYGYTF. CDR3 bases: TGCAGCGTCCAGGTTAGGGAGTATGGCTACACCTTC. The V and J genes are TRBV29-1 and TRBJ1-2; D gene ambiguous. CDR1 is SQVTM and CDR2 is ANQGSEA in the germline V gene. Deletions cut 6 bases from V and 5 bases from J, with 13 bases between. The CDR3 spans 12 residues.